These 14 T cell receptor beta chains were sequenced from one sample in a study of cytomegalovirus exposure and HLA in healthy donors. The primer mix had 60 Vbeta and 13 Jbeta primers. TCRdb keeps only in-frame clones here, not all; method: immunoSEQ multiplex PCR. The sample records roughly 120,000 clones, over 60% being singletons. Sequencing was performed on PBMCs. These receptors came from a woman aged 60-75 years in good health and CMV-seropositive.

This sequence joins TRBV10-1 and TRBJ1-1; 9 positions match TRBD1. CDR3 length: 14 residues. The germline CDR1 and CDR2 sequences are WNHNN and SYGVQD (reference sequence). After removal of 10 bases from V and 0 bases from J, the junction contained 6 bases not matched to a gene. CDR3 DNA: TGCGCCACCTCGACAGGGGGGTTGAACACTGAAGCTTTCTTT. This sequence encodes CATSTGGLNTEAFF.

The V gene is TRBV27, the J gene TRBJ1-4, with a possible D match to TRBD1 (6 bases). Germline lookup yields CDR1 MNHEY and CDR2 SMNVEV (reference sequence). This CDR3 spans 17 amino acids. The CDR3 is CRSILLPGLSGEEKLFF. The DNA for the CDR3 is TGTCGGAGCATTTTGCTGCCTGGACTCTCAGGGGAGGAAAAACTGTTTTTT.

This chain links TRBV4-1 with TRBJ1-3; D ambiguous. Germline CDR1 MGHRA, CDR2 YSYEKL. The CDR3 has 17 amino acids. Between the trimmed V and J ends, which lost 0 bases and 3 bases, there was a span of 15 bases. The CDR3 region has the DNA TGCGCCAGCAGCCAAGATGAGGGTAACTCGGGTGGAAACACCATATATTTT. This codes for CASSQDEGNSGGNTIYF.

The chain carries TRBV5-1 and TRBJ2-7; no clear D. Germline CDR1 and CDR2: SGHRS and YFSETQ. The CDR3 length is 13 residues. V lost 2 bases to trimming and J lost 6 bases, with 12 bases between them. CDR3 in DNA: TGCGCCAGCAGCTTAGGTGGCCCGGGCGAGCAGTACTTC. This translates into CASSLGGPGEQYF.

The chain joins TRBV19 to TRBJ2-3, with 7 bases fitting TRBD1. J was trimmed by 3 bases and V by 6 bases; bases with no gene match: 9. The CDR3 loop spans 15 amino acids. CDR1 and CDR2 (germline): LNHDA, SQIVND (reference sequence). CDR3 region: CASRSPGQRTDTQYF. The CDR3 DNA follows: TGTGCCAGTAGATCCCCGGGACAGCGGACAGATACGCAGTATTTT.

The V gene is TRBV5-1, the J gene TRBJ1-2, with D possibly TRBD1 on 6 matching bases. The CDR3 is 14 amino acids. Germline CDR1 SGHRS, CDR2 YFSETQ. Trimming took 0 bases from V and 1 from J, leaving 7 bases between them. CDR3 residues: CASSLGTVNYGYTF. DNA for the CDR3: TGCGCCAGCAGCTTGGGGACAGTTAACTATGGCTACACCTTC. Complete variable domain (other parts from reference TRBV5-1 and TRBJ1-2): KAGVTQTPRYLIKTRGQQVTLSCSPISGHRSVSWYQQTPGQGLQFLFEYFSETQRNKGNFPGRFSGRQFSNSRSEMNVSTLELGDSALYLCASSLGTVNYGYTFGSGTRLTVV.

This chain connects TRBV28 to TRBJ2-3; 10 bases are a match to TRBD1. The germline CDR1 and CDR2 sequences are MDHEN and SYDVKM. The CDR3 totals 17 residues. Unmatched junction bases numbered 16, after V lost 5 bases and J lost 8 bases. The CDR3 sequence: CASSLYRAGQGFGTQYF. The CDR3 bases are TGTGCCAGCAGTCTTTATAGGGCGGGACAGGGGTTCGGTACGCAGTATTTT.

There are a few counts of this clone. CDR3 protein: CAWRREGNQPQHF. CDR3 coding DNA: TGTGCCTGGAGGAGGGAGGGCAATCAGCCCCAGCATTTT. The V call is TRBV30, the J call TRBJ1-5, with no clear D. Germline loops: CDR1 GTSNPN, CDR2 SVGIG (reference sequence). V lost 3 bases and J lost 2, with 8 bases in between. The CDR3 contains 13 residues.

The rearrangement joins TRBV28 to TRBJ2-3; TRBD1 aligns across 12 bases. Trimming removed 5 bases from V and 2 bases from J; junction bases left unmatched: 5. The CDR3 is made up of 16 amino acids. Germline CDR1 is MDHEN and CDR2 is SYDVKM. CDR3 coding DNA: TGTGCCAGCAGTCTCGGGACAGGGGGCGTCACAGATACGCAGTATTTT. Its translation: CASSLGTGGVTDTQYF.

The chain links TRBV28 to TRBJ2-1, with D perhaps matching TRBD2 (5 bases). With 5 bases removed from V and 4 bases from J, the gap between germline ends came to 6 bases. The CDR3 runs 12 residues. The V gene's germline CDR1 is MDHEN and CDR2 SYDVKM. The CDR3 protein is CASSGLYNEQFF. DNA of the CDR3: TGTGCCAGCAGTGGACTGTACAATGAGCAGTTCTTC.

The rearrangement uses TRBV19 and TRBJ1-2; the D is unclear. From germline, CDR1 is LNHDA and CDR2 SQIVND (reference sequence). The CDR3 runs 14 residues. V lost 0 bases, J lost 8 bases, and 13 bases lay in between. CDR3 region: CASSIDQSSRGYTF. CDR3 nucleotide sequence: TGTGCCAGTAGTATAGATCAAAGCAGCAGGGGCTACACCTTC.

The gene calls are TRBV9 and TRBJ2-1, with D possibly being TRBD2 (6 bases). CDR1 is SGDLS and CDR2 is YYNGEE in the germline V gene. The CDR3 extends over 15 amino acids. V lost 0 bases and J lost 7, with 14 bases in between. This chain's CDR3 is CASSVVAGRLNEQFF. The CDR3, as DNA: TGTGCCAGCAGCGTAGTGGCGGGGCGGTTGAATGAGCAGTTCTTC.

The gene calls are TRBV4-1 and TRBJ2-5; 9 bases agree with TRBD2. The end of the DNA fits TRBJ2-7 better, so the J call may be wrong. Germline V CDR1 and CDR2: MGHRA, YSYEKL. The CDR3 extends over 17 amino acids. The CDR3 is CASSQDPLAGKYYEQYF. The CDR3 DNA follows: TGCGCCAGCAGCCAAGATCCCCTAGCGGGAAAATACTACGAGCAGTACTTC.

In the case of this clone: One end of the junction varies from germline; a read error may be responsible. The chain links TRBV27 to TRBJ2-1; D remains ambiguous. The germline CDR1 and CDR2 sequences are MNHEY and SMNVEV (reference sequence). The CDR3 spans 15 residues. The CDR3 reads CASSLSMGPYNEQFF. DNA for the CDR3: TGTGCCAGCAGCTTATCCATGGGCCCCTACAATGAGCAGTTCTTC.